One and the same sample provided the 8 T cell receptor beta chains below, sequenced in a study of cytomegalovirus exposure and HLA in healthy donors (TCRdb year 2017). Libraries were built with the immunoSEQ multiplex PCR assay. A mixture of 60 forward primers for TCR Vbeta segments and 13 reverse primers for TCR Jbeta segments was used in the multiplex PCR. In its TCRdb copy, this immuneACCESS table keeps in-frame sequences only and misses some clones. Where compared with another copy, unresolved V genes explain less than half of these, and the others have no known cause. The sample table lists about 140,000 clones, approximately 82% of them with a count of one. The top ten hold 1.2% to 1.5% of the sample. Specimen: PBMCs. These receptor sequences come from a man aged 30 to 39 in good health and CMV-seropositive.

The chain joins TRBV7-9 to TRBJ2-3, with a weak D call TRBD2 (6 bases). The CDR3 sequence is 15 residues long. Germline CDR1 reads SEHNR; CDR2 reads FQNEAQ (reference sequence). V was shortened by 2 bases and J by 2 bases, with 11 bases between the two germline ends. The CDR3 nucleotides read TGTGCCAGCAGCTTATTAGCGGATCTCACAGATACGCAGTATTTT. Translated, it gives CASSLLADLTDTQYF.

This chain connects TRBV9 to TRBJ2-7; 14 nucleotides match TRBD2. The CDR3 is 18 residues long. Per germline, CDR1 SGDLS and CDR2 YYNGEE. V gave up 4 bases and J gave up 3 bases; unmatched junction bases: 12. CDR3 bases: TGTGCCAGCAGCCCGTTGGGACTAGCGGGAGCTTGGGGCTACGAGCAGTACTTC. This encodes CASSPLGLAGAWGYEQYF.

V usage is TRBV21-1 and J usage is TRBJ2-3; TRBD2 was called by the table and not checked on the DNA. TRBV21-1 is reported as a pseudogene. There are 18 residues in the CDR3. CDR3 sequence: CASSEKTRLNCTKDTQYF. The CDR3 bases are TGTGCCAGCAGCGAAAAGACTAGATTGAACTGTACGAAGGATACGCAGTATTTT.

DNA for the CDR3: TGTGCCAGCAGCGTAGGGACTAGCGGGGTGGGCTTTTACAATGAGCAGTTCTTC. It is translated as CASSVGTSGVGFYNEQFF. The gene calls are TRBV9 and TRBJ2-1; 12 bases line up with TRBD2. Per germline, CDR1 SGDLS and CDR2 YYNGEE. The CDR3 runs 18 residues. The V gene end was trimmed by 0 bases and the J gene end by 4 bases; junction bases not matched to a gene: 8.

This clone was detected a few times. V is TRBV2 and J is TRBJ1-3; no definite D call. CDR1 is SNHLY, CDR2 FYNNEI, per germline. The V end lost 5 bases, the J end lost 0 bases, and 11 bases lay between the germline ends. The CDR3 loop spans 15 amino acids. CDR3 amino acids: CASSQDRGSGNTIYF. The CDR3 coding sequence is TGTGCCAGCAGTCAGGACCGGGGCTCTGGAAACACCATATATTTT.

V and J are TRBV19 and TRBJ2-1; tentative D call: TRBD2 (6 bases). The CDR3 spans 15 residues. CDR1 is LNHDA and CDR2 is SQIVND in the germline V gene (reference sequence). Deletions cut 3 bases from V and 6 bases from J, with 15 bases between. The CDR3 nucleotides read TGTGCCAGTAGTATGAGGCGGGACGGTGTCAATGAGCAGTTCTTC. This codes for CASSMRRDGVNEQFF.

This chain connects TRBV19 to TRBJ1-2, with TRBD1 identical over 9 bases. The V segment lost 4 bases and the J segment 11 bases; nucleotides outside the gene matches: 8. Germline V gives CDR1 LNHDA, CDR2 SQIVND (reference sequence). CDR3 length equals 13 residues. CDR3 nucleotide sequence: TGTGCCAGTAGTACCAGGGACAGGGCTTGGTACACCTTC. Translated, it gives CASSTRDRAWYTF.

J is TRBJ1-3 and V is TRBV6-1, with 8 positions matching TRBD1. From germline, CDR1 is MNHNS and CDR2 SASEGT. The CDR3 covers 14 residues. V was clipped by 8 bases and J by 7 bases; unmatched bases: 10. The CDR3: CASSGAGGRNTIYF. In nucleotides, the CDR3 is TGTGCCAGCTCGGGGGCAGGGGGCAGGAACACCATATATTTT.